These 15 T cell receptor beta chains were all obtained from the same sample, sequenced in a study of identical twins. TCRdb independently ran MiXCR on the 5' RACE reads; one entry per CDR3 protein. The data show about 700,000 distinct CDR3 sequences, 8.6% seen once. The same sample was also studied in work on yellow fever vaccine responses in identical twins.

Sequencing input: PBMCs. The receptors were gathered from a woman aged 18-29 years in good health.

This chain joins TRBV6-2 or TRBV6-3 and TRBJ1-2; TRBD1 matches at 8 bases. Germline-derived CDR1 and CDR2 are MNHEY and SVGEGT. The CDR3 has 16 amino acids. With V trimmed by 6 bases and J by 2 bases, 11 bases remained unmatched. CDR3 protein: CASRISRDRWNYGYTF. The CDR3 DNA reads TGTGCCAGCAGAATTTCCCGGGACAGGTGGAACTATGGCTACACCTTC.

In its sample, this clonotype was seen many times. The chain links TRBV28 to TRBJ2-7; D may be TRBD1 (7 bases). The CDR3 length is 17 residues. V was cut by 5 bases and J by 3 bases, with 23 bases left in between. Germline lookup yields CDR1 MDHEN and CDR2 SYDVKM. The CDR3 coding sequence is TGTGCCAGCAGTCCCCTCAGGGGGAACGGGAGAGACTACGAGCAGTACTTC. As protein: CASSPLRGNGRDYEQYF.

Only a few counts were recorded for this clonotype. The gene calls are TRBV27 and TRBJ2-7; D gene uncertain. Germline V gene lookup returns CDR1 MNHEY and CDR2 SMNVEV (reference sequence). V lost 3 bases to trimming and J lost 10 bases, with 16 bases between them. CDR3 size: 13 residues. CDR3 region: CASSFIGSLDQYF. The CDR3 DNA sequence: TGTGCCAGCAGTTTTATTGGCAGCTTAGATCAGTACTTC.

This clonotype was observed at least ten times. This rearrangement joins TRBV9 to TRBJ2-7; the D gene could be TRBD1 or TRBD2 (5 bases each). The CDR3 covers 14 residues. Trimming took 4 bases from V and 3 from J, leaving 14 bases between them. Germline V lookup: CDR1 SGDLS, CDR2 YYNGEE. CDR3 coding DNA: TGTGCCAGCAGCACCCGGGACGGCAGCTACGAGCAGTACTTC. This encodes CASSTRDGSYEQYF.

V and J are TRBV12-3 or TRBV12-4 and TRBJ2-1; 7 nucleotides line up with TRBD1. CDR3 length: 15 residues. With V trimmed by 7 bases and J by 7 bases, 13 bases remained unmatched. Here the CDR3 reads CASNPYDRDRNEQFF. For the CDR3, the DNA is TGTGCCAGCAATCCTTATGACAGGGATAGAAATGAGCAGTTCTTC.

This chain connects TRBV7-9 to TRBJ1-2, with 8 bases identical to TRBD1. From germline, CDR1 is SEHNR and CDR2 FQNEAQ (reference sequence). Trimming removed 3 bases from V and 8 bases from J; junction bases left unmatched: 5. This CDR3 has 13 residues. The CDR3 sequence: CASSFQGAQGYTF. The DNA for the CDR3 is TGTGCCAGCAGCTTCCAGGGGGCGCAGGGCTACACCTTC.

The table lists this clonotype with many counts. The J gene is TRBJ2-7, the V gene TRBV28; TRBD2 matches 10 bases. Trimming cost V 8 bases and J 0 bases; bases outside gene matches: 10. The germline gives CDR1 MDHEN, CDR2 SYDVKM. The CDR3 contains 16 residues. CDR3 sequence (DNA): TGTGCCAGCGGTCGGACTAGCGGATCCAGCTCCTACGAGCAGTACTTC. This sequence encodes CASGRTSGSSSYEQYF.

DNA of the CDR3: TGTGCCGGGACAGGGGGGTACAATCAGCCCCAGCATTTT. Protein sequence: CAGTGGYNQPQHF. This chain joins TRBV6-1 and TRBJ1-5; 11 bases are a match to TRBD1. Germline loops: CDR1 MNHNS, CDR2 SASEGT. The CDR3 covers 13 residues. J was trimmed by 3 bases and V by 11 bases; bases with no gene match: 3.

This rearrangement joins TRBV7-6 to TRBJ2-7; D possibly corresponds to TRBD1 (6 bases). This CDR3 region has 14 residues. V gave up 1 base and J gave up 4 bases, with 11 bases separating them. Germline loops: CDR1 SGHVS, CDR2 FNYEAQ. The CDR3 DNA reads as TGTGCCAGCAGCTTAGGGACAGCCCAATACGAGCAGTACTTC. It translates to CASSLGTAQYEQYF.

The chain is built from TRBV7-9 and TRBJ2-7; 10 nucleotides agree with TRBD2. Germline V gene lookup returns CDR1 SEHNR and CDR2 FQNEAQ (reference sequence). The J segment lost 4 bases and the V segment lost 4 bases, leaving 13 bases of the junction unmatched. The CDR3 is 17 residues long. Here the CDR3 reads CASSYGLAAVGEYEQYF. CDR3 coding DNA: TGTGCCAGCAGCTATGGACTAGCGGCAGTGGGAGAATACGAGCAGTACTTC.

V gene TRBV28 combines with J gene TRBJ2-3, with D perhaps TRBD2 (6 bases). The CDR3 covers 14 residues. Trimming took 5 bases from V and 4 from J, leaving 13 bases between them. In germline, CDR1 is MDHEN, CDR2 SYDVKM. The CDR3 spells CASSRRGRADTQYF. CDR3 nucleotide sequence: TGTGCCAGCAGTCGGCGGGGTCGGGCAGATACGCAGTATTTT.

The V and J genes are TRBV7-8 and TRBJ2-1; possibly TRBD1 for D (5 bases). V shed 5 bases and J shed 0 bases, with 17 bases lying between them. The germline CDR1 and CDR2 sequences are SGHVS and FQNEAQ. CDR3 length: 17 residues. The CDR3 DNA reads TGTGCCAGCAGCCAATGGAAGGGGCCTAGCTCCTACAATGAGCAGTTCTTC. Protein sequence: CASSQWKGPSSYNEQFF.

The J gene is TRBJ2-7, the V gene TRBV7-2; 9 nucleotides align to TRBD2. This CDR3 contains 16 residues. Trimming took 1 base from V and 9 from J; bases not matched to a gene: 13. CDR1 is SGHTA and CDR2 is FQGNSA in the germline V gene. CDR3 in amino acids: CASSLGTGTSRVPQYF. The CDR3 nucleotides are TGTGCCAGCAGCTTAGGGACCGGGACTAGCCGCGTTCCGCAGTACTTC. Looking up the rest from reference TRBV7-2 and TRBJ2-7 gives the full variable domain: GAGVSQSPSNKVTEKGKDVELRCDPISGHTALYWYRQSLGQGLEFLIYFQGNSAPDKSGLPSDRFSAERTGGSVSTLTIQRTQQEDSAVYLCASSLGTGTSRVPQYFGPGTRLTVT.

This clonotype was found a few times. V and J are TRBV19 and TRBJ2-1; 10 bases line up with TRBD2. V trimming: 4 bases; J trimming: 2 bases; junction bases outside the gene matches: 8. Germline CDR1 is LNHDA and CDR2 is SQIVND (reference sequence). CDR3 size: 17 residues. The CDR3 sequence: CASSTFSGLAAYNEQFF. The DNA for the CDR3 is TGTGCCAGTAGTACCTTCAGCGGACTAGCGGCCTACAATGAGCAGTTCTTC.

This clonotype was counted a few times. V is TRBV7-2 and J is TRBJ1-6; no reliable D call. The CDR3 extends over 14 amino acids. Germline V gene sequence: CDR1 SGHTA, CDR2 FQGNSA. The V gene lost 1 base and the J gene lost 7 bases, with 8 bases spanning the gap. The CDR3 DNA follows: TGTGCCAGCAGCTTAGGTCCATGGAATTCACCCCTCCACTTT. Translating gives CASSLGPWNSPLHF.